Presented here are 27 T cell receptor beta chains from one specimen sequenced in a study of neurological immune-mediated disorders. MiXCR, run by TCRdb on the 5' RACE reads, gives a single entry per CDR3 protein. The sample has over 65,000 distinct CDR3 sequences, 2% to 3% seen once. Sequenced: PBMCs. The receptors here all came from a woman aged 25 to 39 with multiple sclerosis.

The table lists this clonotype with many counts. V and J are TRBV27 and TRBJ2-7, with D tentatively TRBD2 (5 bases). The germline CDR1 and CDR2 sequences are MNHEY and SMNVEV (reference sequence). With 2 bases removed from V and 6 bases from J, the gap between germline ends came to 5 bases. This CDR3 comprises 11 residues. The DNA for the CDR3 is TGTGCCAGCAGTTTAGGACTCGAGCAGTACTTC. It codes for CASSLGLEQYF.

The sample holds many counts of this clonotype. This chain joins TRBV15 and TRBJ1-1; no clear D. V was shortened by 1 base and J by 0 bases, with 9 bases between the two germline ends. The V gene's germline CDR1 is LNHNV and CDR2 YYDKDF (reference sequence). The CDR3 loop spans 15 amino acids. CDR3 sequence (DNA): TGTGCCACCAGCAGAGGGGCGGCCATGAACACTGAAGCTTTCTTT. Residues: CATSRGAAMNTEAFF. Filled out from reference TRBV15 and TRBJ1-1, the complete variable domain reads DAMVIQNPRYQVTQFGKPVTLSCSQTLNHNVMYWYQQKSSQAPKLLFHYYDKDFNNEADTPDNFQSRRPNTSFCFLDIRSPGLGDTAMYLCATSRGAAMNTEAFFGQGTRLTVV.

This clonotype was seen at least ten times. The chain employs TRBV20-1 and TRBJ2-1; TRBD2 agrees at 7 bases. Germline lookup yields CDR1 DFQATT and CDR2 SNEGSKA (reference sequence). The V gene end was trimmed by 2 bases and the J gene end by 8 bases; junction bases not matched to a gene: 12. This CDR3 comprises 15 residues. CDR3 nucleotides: TGCAGTGCTAGAAACTCGGGGAGGGCCACCCATGAGCAGTTCTTC. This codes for CSARNSGRATHEQFF.

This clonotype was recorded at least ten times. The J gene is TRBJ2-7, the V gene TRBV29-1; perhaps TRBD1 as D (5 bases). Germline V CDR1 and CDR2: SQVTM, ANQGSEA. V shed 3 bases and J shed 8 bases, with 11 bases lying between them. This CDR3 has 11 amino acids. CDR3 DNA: TGCAGCGTTGAGTTGGACACAAAGCAGTACTTC. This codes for CSVELDTKQYF.

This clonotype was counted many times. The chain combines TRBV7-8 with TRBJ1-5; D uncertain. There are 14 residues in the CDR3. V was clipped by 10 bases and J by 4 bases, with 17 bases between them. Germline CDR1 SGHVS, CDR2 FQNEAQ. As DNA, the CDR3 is TGTGCCACCCGATATGACCTGGGGAATCAGCCCCAGCATTTT. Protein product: CATRYDLGNQPQHF.

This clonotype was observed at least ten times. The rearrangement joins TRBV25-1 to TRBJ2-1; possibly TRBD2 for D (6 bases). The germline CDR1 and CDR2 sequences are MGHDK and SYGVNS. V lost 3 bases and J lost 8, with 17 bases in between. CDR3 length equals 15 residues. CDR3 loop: CASSDLADQSDEQFF. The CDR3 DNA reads TGTGCCAGCAGTGATTTAGCGGACCAGTCAGATGAGCAGTTCTTC.

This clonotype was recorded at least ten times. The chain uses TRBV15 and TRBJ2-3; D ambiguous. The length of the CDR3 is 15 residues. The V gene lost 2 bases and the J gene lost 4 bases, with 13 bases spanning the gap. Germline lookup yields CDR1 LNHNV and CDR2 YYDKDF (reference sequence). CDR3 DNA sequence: TGTGCCACCAGCAGACCGGGTCTTGGACCAGATACGCAGTATTTT. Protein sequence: CATSRPGLGPDTQYF.

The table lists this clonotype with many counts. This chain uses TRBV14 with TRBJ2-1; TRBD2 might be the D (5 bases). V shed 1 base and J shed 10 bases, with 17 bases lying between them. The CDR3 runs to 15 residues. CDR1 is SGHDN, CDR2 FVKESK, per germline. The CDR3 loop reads CASSQAGVRRGEQFF. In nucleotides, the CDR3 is TGTGCCAGCAGCCAAGCCGGAGTAAGGCGAGGGGAGCAGTTCTTC.

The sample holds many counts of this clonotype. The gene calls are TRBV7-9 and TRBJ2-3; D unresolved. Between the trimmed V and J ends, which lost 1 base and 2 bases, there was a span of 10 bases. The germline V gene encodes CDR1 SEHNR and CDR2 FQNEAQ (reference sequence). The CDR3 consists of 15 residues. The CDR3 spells CASSLGQANTDTQYF. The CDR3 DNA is TGTGCCAGCAGCTTAGGGCAGGCTAACACAGATACGCAGTATTTT.

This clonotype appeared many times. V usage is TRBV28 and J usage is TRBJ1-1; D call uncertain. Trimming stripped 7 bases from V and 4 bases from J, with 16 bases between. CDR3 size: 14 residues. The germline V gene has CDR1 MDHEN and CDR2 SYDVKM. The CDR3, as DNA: TGTGCCAGCATCCCCAGACCGGGCCTCACTGAAGCTTTCTTT. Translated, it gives CASIPRPGLTEAFF.

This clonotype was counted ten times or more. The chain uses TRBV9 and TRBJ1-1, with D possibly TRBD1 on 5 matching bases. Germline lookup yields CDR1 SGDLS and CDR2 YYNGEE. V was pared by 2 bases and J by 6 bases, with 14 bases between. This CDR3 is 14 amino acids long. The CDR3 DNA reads TGTGCCAGCAGCGTCTTCGCAACGGGGGCTGAAGCTTTCTTT. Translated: CASSVFATGAEAFF. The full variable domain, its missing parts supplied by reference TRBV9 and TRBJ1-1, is DSGVTQTPKHLITATGQRVTLRCSPRSGDLSVYWYQQSLDQGLQFLIQYYNGEERAKGNILERFSAQQFPDLHSELNLSSLELGDSALYFCASSVFATGAEAFFGQGTRLTVV.

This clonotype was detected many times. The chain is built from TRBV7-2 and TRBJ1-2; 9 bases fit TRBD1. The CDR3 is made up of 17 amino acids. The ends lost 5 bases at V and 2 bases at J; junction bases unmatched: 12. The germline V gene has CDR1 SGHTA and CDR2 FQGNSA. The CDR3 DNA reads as TGTGCCAGCAGCCCGTGGATGGGACAGGGCGCCAACTATGGCTACACCTTC. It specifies CASSPWMGQGANYGYTF. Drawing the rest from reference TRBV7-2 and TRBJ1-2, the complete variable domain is GAGVSQSPSNKVTEKGKDVELRCDPISGHTALYWYRQSLGQGLEFLIYFQGNSAPDKSGLPSDRFSAERTGGSVSTLTIQRTQQEDSAVYLCASSPWMGQGANYGYTFGSGTRLTVV.

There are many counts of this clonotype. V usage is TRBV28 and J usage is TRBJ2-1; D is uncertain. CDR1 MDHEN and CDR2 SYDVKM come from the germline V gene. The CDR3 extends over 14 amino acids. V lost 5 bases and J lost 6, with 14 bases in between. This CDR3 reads CASSPIPYGNEQFF. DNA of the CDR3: TGTGCCAGCAGTCCGATCCCCTACGGCAATGAGCAGTTCTTC.

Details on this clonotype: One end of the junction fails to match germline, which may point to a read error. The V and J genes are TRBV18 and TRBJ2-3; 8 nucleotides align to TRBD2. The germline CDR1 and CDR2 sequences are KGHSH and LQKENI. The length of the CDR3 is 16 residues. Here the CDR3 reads CASSPTLAVGTATQYF. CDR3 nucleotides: TGTGCCAGCTCACCAACACTAGCGGTCGGCACAGCTACGCAGTATTTT. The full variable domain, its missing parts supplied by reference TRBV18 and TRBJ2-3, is NAGVMQNPRHLVRRRGQEARLRCSPMKGHSHVYWYRQLPEEGLKFMVYLQKENIIDESGMPKERFSAEFPKEGPSILRIQQVVRGDSAAYFCASSPTLAVGTATQYFGPGTRLTVL.

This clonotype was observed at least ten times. CDR3 nucleotide sequence: TGTGCCAGCAGTGAGTCTGGGTTGGCGACAGATACGCAGTATTTT. Residues: CASSESGLATDTQYF. The chain is built from TRBV6-4 and TRBJ2-3; D uncertain. Germline loops: CDR1 MRHNA, CDR2 SNTAGT. The CDR3 consists of 15 residues. With 3 bases removed from V and 3 bases from J, the gap between germline ends came to 13 bases.

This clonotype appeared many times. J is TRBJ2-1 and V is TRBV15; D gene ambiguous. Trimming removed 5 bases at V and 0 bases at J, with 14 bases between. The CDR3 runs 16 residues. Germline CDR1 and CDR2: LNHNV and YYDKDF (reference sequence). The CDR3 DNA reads TGTGCCACCAGCGGCCGGACGTACAGCTCCTACAATGAGCAGTTCTTC. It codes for CATSGRTYSSYNEQFF.

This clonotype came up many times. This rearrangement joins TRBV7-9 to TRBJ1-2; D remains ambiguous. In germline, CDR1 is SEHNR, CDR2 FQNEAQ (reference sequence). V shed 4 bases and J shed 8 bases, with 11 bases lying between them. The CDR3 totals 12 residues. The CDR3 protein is CASSWEVHGYTF. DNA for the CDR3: TGTGCCAGCAGCTGGGAGGTGCACGGCTACACCTTC.

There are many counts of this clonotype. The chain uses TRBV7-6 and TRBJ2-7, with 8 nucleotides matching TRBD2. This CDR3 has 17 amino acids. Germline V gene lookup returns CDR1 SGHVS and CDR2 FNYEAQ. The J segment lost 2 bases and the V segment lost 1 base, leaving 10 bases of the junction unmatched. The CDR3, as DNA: TGTGCCAGCAGCTTAGGGTTGACGGGAGGGCCCGCCTACGAGCAGTACTTC. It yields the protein CASSLGLTGGPAYEQYF.

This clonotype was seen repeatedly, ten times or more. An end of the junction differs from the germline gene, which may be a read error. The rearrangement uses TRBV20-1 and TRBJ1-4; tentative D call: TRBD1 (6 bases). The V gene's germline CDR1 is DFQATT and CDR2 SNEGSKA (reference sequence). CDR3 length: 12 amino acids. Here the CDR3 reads CSARVRGEKLFF. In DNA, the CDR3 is TGCAGTGCTAGGGTTAGGGGGGAAAAACTATTTTTT.

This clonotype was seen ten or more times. The CDR3 loop is CASSLDRGTDTQYF. Here the CDR3 DNA reads TGTGCCAGCAGCTTGGATCGTGGCACAGATACGCAGTATTTT. The chain has TRBV5-6 and TRBJ2-3; D remains unclear. The CDR3 is 14 residues long. V lost 0 bases to trimming and J lost 1 base, with 6 bases between them. The germline CDR1 and CDR2 sequences are SGHDT and YYEEEE.

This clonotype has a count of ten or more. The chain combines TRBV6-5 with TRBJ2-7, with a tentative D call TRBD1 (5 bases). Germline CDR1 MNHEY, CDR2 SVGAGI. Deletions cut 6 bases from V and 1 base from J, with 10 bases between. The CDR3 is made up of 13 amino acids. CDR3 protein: CASRKTVSYEQYF. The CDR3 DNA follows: TGTGCCAGCAGAAAGACAGTTTCCTACGAGCAGTACTTC.

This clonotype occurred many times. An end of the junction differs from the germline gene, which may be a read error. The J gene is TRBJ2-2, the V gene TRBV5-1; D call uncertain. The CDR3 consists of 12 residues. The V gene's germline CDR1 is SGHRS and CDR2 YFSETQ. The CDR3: CASRQNAGELFF. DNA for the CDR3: TGCGCCAGCAGACAGAACGCCGGGGAGCTGTTTTTT.

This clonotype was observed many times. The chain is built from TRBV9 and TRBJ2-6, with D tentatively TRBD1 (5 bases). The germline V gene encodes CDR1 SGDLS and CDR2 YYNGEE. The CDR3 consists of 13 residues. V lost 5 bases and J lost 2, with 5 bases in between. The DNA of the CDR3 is TGTGCCAGCAGACAGGCTGGGGCCAACGTCCTGACTTTC. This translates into CASRQAGANVLTF.

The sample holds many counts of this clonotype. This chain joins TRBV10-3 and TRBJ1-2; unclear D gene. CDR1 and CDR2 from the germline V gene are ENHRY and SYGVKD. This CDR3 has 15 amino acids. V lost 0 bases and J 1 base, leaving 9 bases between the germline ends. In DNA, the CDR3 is TGTGCCATCAGTGAGTCGGCAGAAGATAACTATGGCTACACCTTC. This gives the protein CAISESAEDNYGYTF.

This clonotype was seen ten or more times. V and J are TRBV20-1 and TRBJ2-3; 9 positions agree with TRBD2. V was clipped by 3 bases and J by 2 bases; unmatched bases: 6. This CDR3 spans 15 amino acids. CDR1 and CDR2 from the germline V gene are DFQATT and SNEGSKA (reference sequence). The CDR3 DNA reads TGCAGTGCTAGCTCTAGCGGGATGGCCACAGATACGCAGTATTTT. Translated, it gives CSASSSGMATDTQYF.

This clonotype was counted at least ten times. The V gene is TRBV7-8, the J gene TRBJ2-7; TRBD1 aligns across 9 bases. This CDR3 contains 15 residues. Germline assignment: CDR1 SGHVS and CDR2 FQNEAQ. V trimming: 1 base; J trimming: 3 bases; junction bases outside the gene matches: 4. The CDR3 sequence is CASSLGTGVIYEQYF. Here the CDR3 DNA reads TGTGCCAGCAGCTTAGGGACAGGGGTCATCTACGAGCAGTACTTC.

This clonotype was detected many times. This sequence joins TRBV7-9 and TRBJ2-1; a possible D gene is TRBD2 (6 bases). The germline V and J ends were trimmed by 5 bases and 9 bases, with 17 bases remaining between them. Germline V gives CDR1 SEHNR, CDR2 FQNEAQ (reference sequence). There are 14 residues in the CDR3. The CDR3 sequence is CASSPWTKDTEQFF. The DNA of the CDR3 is TGTGCCAGCAGCCCTTGGACTAAAGACACTGAGCAGTTCTTC.